This T cell receptor (beta chain) was observed in a study of graft-versus-host responses after intestinal transplantation. Study-level information: Isolated intestinal, liver-intestinal, or multivisceral transplants were what recipients had.

A remark on this clone: The antigen is not known.

Study-level results: When patients had graft-donor T cell macrochimerism, their allografts held high graft-versus-host to host-versus-graft clonal ratios. Recipient-marrow GvH clones were detected, some having first appeared in ileum or blood. After transplant, early declines in HvG clones were associated with peak levels of circulating GvH clones.

Using immunoSEQ multiplex PCR, the repertoire was profiled, and TCRdb retains in-frame clones only, with some absent. This table has tens of thousands of clones, 94% appearing once. Sequencing used unstimulated CD4+ T cells sorted from spleen or lymph node cells, obtained before transplant. This sequence originates from a human donor who was the organ donor for an intestinal transplant.

The CDR3 DNA follows: TGTGCCAGCAGTTCATACCCAGACAGGCCCGTCTACGAGCAGTACTTC. Translated, it gives CASSSYPDRPVYEQYF. This chain joins TRBV6-6 and TRBJ2-7; possible D gene TRBD1, 6 bases. Trimming took off 4 bases at V and 3 bases at J, with 19 bases between the two ends. The CDR3 consists of 16 residues. CDR1 is MNHNY, CDR2 SVGAGI, per germline (reference sequence).